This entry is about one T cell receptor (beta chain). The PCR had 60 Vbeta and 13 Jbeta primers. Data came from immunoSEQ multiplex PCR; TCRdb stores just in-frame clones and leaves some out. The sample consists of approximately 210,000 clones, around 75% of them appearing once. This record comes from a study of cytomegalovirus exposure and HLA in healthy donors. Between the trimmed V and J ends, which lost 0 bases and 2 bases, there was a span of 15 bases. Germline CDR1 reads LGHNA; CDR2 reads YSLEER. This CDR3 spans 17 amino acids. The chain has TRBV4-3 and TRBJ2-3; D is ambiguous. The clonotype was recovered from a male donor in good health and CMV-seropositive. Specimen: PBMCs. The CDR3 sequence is CASSQDVGRIITDTQYF. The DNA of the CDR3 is TGCGCCAGCAGCCAAGATGTGGGCAGGATTATCACAGATACGCAGTATTTT.